The rows below give T cell receptor beta chains drawn from one sample of a study of cytomegalovirus exposure and HLA in healthy donors. Here immunoSEQ multiplex PCR was the method, and the copy in TCRdb shows in-frame clones only, minus some. The data show around 150,000 clones, less than 80% seen once. The sample comprised PBMCs. Every receptor here comes from a middle-aged man in good health and CMV-seropositive. Each CDR3 is given with its conserved first and last residue. D genes are given only for firm matches. Not every row has a clone size; where given, it reads once, few, many or a size class.

>few|TRBV7-8|TRBJ2-7|TRBD1
TGTGCCAGCAGCTTAGGCGACAGGGGGCTCGACGAGCAGTACTTC
CASSLGDRGLDEQYF
>few|TRBV6-6|TRBJ1-3|TRBD1
TGTGCCAGCAATAGACAGGGGGCGGAATCTGGAAACACCATATATTTT
CASNRQGAESGNTIYF
>NA|TRBV25-1|TRBJ1-4|NA
TGTGCCAGCAGTGAATGGAGGGGTGAAGCTGAAAAACTGTTTTTT
CASSEWRGEAEKLFF
>NA|TRBV4-1|TRBJ1-1|NA
TGCGCCAGCAGCCAATATCCTCGAACACAGGCGAAGGCTGAAGCTTTCTTT
CASSQYPRTQAKAEAFF
>NA|TRBV28|TRBJ1-3|NA
TGTGCCAGCAGTTTAGCAGTCAGCTCTGGAAACACCATATATTTT
CASSLAVSSGNTIYF
>NA|TRBV5-6|TRBJ2-7|TRBD2
TGTGCCAGCCGTCTGGGTCCAGCGGGAGAGCACGAGCAGTACTTC
CASRLGPAGEHEQYF
>NA|TRBV19|TRBJ2-3|TRBD2
TGTGCCAGTAGCATTAGCGGGGAGGGAGATACGCAGTATTTT
CASSISGEGDTQYF
>NA|TRBV7-2|TRBJ1-2|NA
TGTGCCAGCAGCCAAGACGGAGGGTTGAGCGGCTACACCTTC
CASSQDGGLSGYTF
>NA|TRBV4-1|TRBJ1-5|NA
TGCGCCAGCAGCCAAGATATTTTAAGCGAGCCCCAGCATTTT
CASSQDILSEPQHF
>NA|TRBV7-9|TRBJ2-7|TRBD2
TGTGCCAGCAGCTTAGCAGGCGGGAGGTCCGGCGAGCAGTACTTC
CASSLAGGRSGEQYF
>NA|TRBV7-9|TRBJ2-7|TRBD2
TGTGCCAGCAGTAGCGGGTTCAACTCCTACGAGCAGTACTTC
CASSSGFNSYEQYF
>NA|TRBV28|TRBJ1-2|TRBD1
TGTGCCAGCAGTTTATCGGGGACAGGCCCCGCTAACTATGGCTACACCTTC
CASSLSGTGPANYGYTF
>NA|TRBV12-5|TRBJ2-5|NA
TGTGCTAGTGGTTTTGGAGAGAGAGAGACCCAGTACTTC
CASGFGERETQYF
>NA|TRBV29-1|TRBJ2-7|NA
TGCAGCGTCAGGGGCACCTACGAGCAGTACTTC
CSVRGTYEQYF
>NA|TRBV11-3|TRBJ1-1|TRBD1
TGTGCCAGCAGCTTAGGGGACAGGGGGCGAAAGAACACTGAAGCTTTCTTT
CASSLGDRGRKNTEAFF
>few|TRBV28|TRBJ2-1|NA
TGTGCCAGCAGTTTAGCGGGAAACCTTAAGAATGAGCAGTTCTTC
CASSLAGNLKNEQFF
>NA|TRBV5-1|TRBJ1-1|NA
TGCGCCAGCAGCGGGCAGGGCCATAACACTGAAGCTTTCTTT
CASSGQGHNTEAFF
>NA|TRBV29-1|TRBJ2-6|NA
TGCAGCGTTGAAGACAGATCAGGGGCCAACGTCCTGACTTTC
CSVEDRSGANVLTF
>NA|TRBV13|TRBJ2-3|TRBD1
TGTGCCAGCAGCTGGGGGACAGGGCGCACAGATACGCAGTATTTT
CASSWGTGRTDTQYF
>NA|TRBV6-5|TRBJ1-5|NA
TGTGCCAGCAGTAGGGAGGGCGATCAGCCCCAGCATTTT
CASSREGDQPQHF
>NA|TRBV2|TRBJ2-5|NA
TGTGCCAGCAGGGTCTCTGTCGGGACCCAGTACTTC
CASRVSVGTQYF